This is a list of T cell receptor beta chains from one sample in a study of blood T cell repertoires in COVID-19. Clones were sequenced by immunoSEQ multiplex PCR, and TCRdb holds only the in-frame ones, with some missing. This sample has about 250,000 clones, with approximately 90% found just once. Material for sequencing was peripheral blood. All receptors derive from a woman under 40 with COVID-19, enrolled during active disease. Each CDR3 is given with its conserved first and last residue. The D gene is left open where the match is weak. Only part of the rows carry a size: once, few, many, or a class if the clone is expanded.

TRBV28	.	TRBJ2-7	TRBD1	TGTGCCAGCATAGGGACAGGTCACTACGAGCAGTACTTC	CASIGTGHYEQYF
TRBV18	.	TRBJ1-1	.	TGTGCCAGCTCCCCCCACGGGGAGGGAGAGGCTTTCTTT	CASSPHGEGEAFF
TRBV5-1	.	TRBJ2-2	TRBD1	TGCGCCAGCAGCTTCAACGCGGACAGGGCTGGGACCGGGGAGCTGTTTTTT	CASSFNADRAGTGELFF
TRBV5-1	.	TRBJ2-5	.	TGCGCCAGCAGCTTGGGTGTTAACCAAGAGACCCAGTACTTC	CASSLGVNQETQYF
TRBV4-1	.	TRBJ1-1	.	TGCGCCAGCAGCCAAGGGACACTCGGAGCTTTCTTT	CASSQGTLGAFF
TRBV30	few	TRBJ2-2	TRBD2	TGTGCCTCTCTACTGACTAGCGGGAGGTTACTATCCACCGGGGAGCTGTTTTTT	CASLLTSGRLLSTGELFF
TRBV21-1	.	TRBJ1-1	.	TGTGCCAGCAGCCCGGACAGGGGGAACACTGAAGCTTTCTTT	CASSPDRGNTEAFF
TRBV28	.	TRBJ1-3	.	TGTGCCAGCAGTTTAGGGGCCTCTAGTCCTGGAAACACCATATATTTT	CASSLGASSPGNTIYF
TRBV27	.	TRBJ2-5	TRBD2	TGTGCCAGCTCTTCAATTGGGACTAGGGATCAAGAGACCCAGTACTTC	CASSSIGTRDQETQYF
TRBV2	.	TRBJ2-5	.	TGTGCCAGCACCCCCCCGCGGGAGACCCAGTACTTC	CASTPPRETQYF
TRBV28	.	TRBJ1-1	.	TGTGCCAGCCTGGACAGTCCTTGGAACACTGAAGCTTTCTTT	CASLDSPWNTEAFF
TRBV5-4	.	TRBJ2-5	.	TGTGCCAGCACCGAGAGGACTAATCAAGAGACCCAGTACTTC	CASTERTNQETQYF
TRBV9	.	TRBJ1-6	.	TGTGCCAGCAGCGTAGCAGTCAGCTCCTATAATTCACCCCTCCACTTT	CASSVAVSSYNSPLHF
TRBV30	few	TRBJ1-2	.	TGTGCCTGGCTCCGGGAAGCCTCTAACTATGGCTACACCTTC	CAWLREASNYGYTF
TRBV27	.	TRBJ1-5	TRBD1	TGTGCCAGCAGTGTACTCGGACAGGGGGACAATCAGCCCCAGCATTTT	CASSVLGQGDNQPQHF
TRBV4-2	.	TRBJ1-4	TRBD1	TGTGCCAGCAGCCCCCCACCCGGGACAGGGACTGAAAAACTGTTTTTT	CASSPPPGTGTEKLFF
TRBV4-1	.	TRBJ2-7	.	TGCGCCAGCAGCCAAGTAGTTCGGTCCTACGAGCAGTACTTC	CASSQVVRSYEQYF
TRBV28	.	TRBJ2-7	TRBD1	TGTGCCAGCAGTATCCCGACAGGGAAGATCCCCCCCTACGAGCAGTACTTC	CASSIPTGKIPPYEQYF
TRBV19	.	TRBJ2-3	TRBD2	TGTGCCAGTAGTACCTACGGGACTAGCGGATCAGATACGCAGTATTTT	CASSTYGTSGSDTQYF
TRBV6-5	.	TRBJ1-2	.	TGTGCCAGCAGCACAGGGCCGGATGGCTACACCTTC	CASSTGPDGYTF
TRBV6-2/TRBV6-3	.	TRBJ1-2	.	TGTGCCAGCAGCAGAGCAGGGACAAAGAATATGAGCCCCTATGGCTACACCTTC	CASSRAGTKNMSPYGYTF
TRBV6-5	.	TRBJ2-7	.	TGTGCCAGCGGACCGACCACAGGGATGGGCGAGCAGTACTTC	CASGPTTGMGEQYF
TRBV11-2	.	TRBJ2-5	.	TGTGCCAGCAGCTTAGACGGGACAAAAGAGACCCAGTACTTC	CASSLDGTKETQYF